The next 7 T cell receptor beta chains were all read from a single sample in a study of molecular identifiers for immune sequencing clone quantification. MiXCR was run by TCRdb on the PCR reads, yielding one entry per CDR3 protein. This sample has around 480,000 distinct CDR3 sequences; about 26% occur once, and the top ten carry approximately 0.8%. The specimen sequenced was naive CD8+ T cells from blood, with Jurkat cell RNA spiked in. Subset: FACS-sorted CD8+CD4-CCR7+CD45RA+ naive T cells. These receptors were obtained from a human donor in good health. Some libraries in this study had Jurkat cell RNA spiked in.

In this sample, this clonotype turned up a few times. The rearrangement joins TRBV20-1 to TRBJ2-7; no definite D call. Germline V gene sequence: CDR1 DFQATT, CDR2 SNEGSKA (reference sequence). CDR3 length: 16 amino acids. V shed 0 bases and J shed 1 base, with 16 bases lying between them. The DNA of the CDR3 is TGCAGTGCTAGAGAAGGATCCTGGATCGAGTCCTACGAGCAGTACTTC. This translates into CSAREGSWIESYEQYF.

V and J are TRBV10-3 and TRBJ2-7; possibly TRBD1 for D (5 bases). Germline V CDR1 and CDR2: ENHRY, SYGVKD. Trimming stripped 0 bases from V and 3 bases from J, with 12 bases between. This CDR3 is built from 15 residues. CDR3 in amino acids: CAISESSGPFYEQYF. The CDR3 bases are TGTGCCATCAGTGAGTCGTCAGGGCCCTTCTACGAGCAGTACTTC.

This clonotype has ten or more counts. This chain connects TRBV29-1 to TRBJ2-7; 8 nucleotides agree with TRBD1. The CDR3 length is 18 residues. Germline loops: CDR1 SQVTM, CDR2 ANQGSEA. V shed 0 bases, J shed 2 bases, and the junction held 15 bases outside the gene matches. The CDR3 is CSVEEGFGQGAFTYEQYF. As DNA, the CDR3 is TGCAGCGTTGAAGAGGGGTTCGGGCAGGGGGCCTTTACCTACGAGCAGTACTTC.

This clonotype occurred many times. The V and J genes are TRBV20-1 and TRBJ2-2, with D unresolved. V gave up 1 base and J gave up 0 bases, with 9 bases separating them. The germline V gene encodes CDR1 DFQATT and CDR2 SNEGSKA (reference sequence). CDR3 length: 15 amino acids. The CDR3 nucleotides read TGCAGTGCTAGAGCGGACGGCGCGAACACCGGGGAGCTGTTTTTT. Its translation: CSARADGANTGELFF.

This sequence joins TRBV13 and TRBJ2-7; no clear D. V dropped 0 bases and J dropped 2 bases, with 8 bases sitting between them. The CDR3 loop spans 14 amino acids. CDR1 and CDR2 from the germline V gene are PRHDT and FYEKMQ (reference sequence). DNA of the CDR3: TGTGCCAGCAGCTTAGGGCACTTCACCTACGAGCAGTACTTC. This encodes CASSLGHFTYEQYF.

This clonotype was detected only once. A much bigger clone sits one base away, suggesting this may be a read error. The chain links TRBV29-1 to TRBJ1-1; maybe TRBD1 (5 bases). The germline V gene has CDR1 SQVTM and CDR2 ANQGSEA. The CDR3 totals 12 residues. CDR3 nucleotide sequence: TGCGGCGTTAACAGGAAAAACACTGAAGCTTTCTTT. Amino acid sequence: CGVNRKNTEAFF.

This clonotype has a handful of counts. The chain links TRBV6-5 to TRBJ1-1; TRBD1 might be the D (5 bases). The V and J ends lost 6 bases and 2 bases respectively, with 16 bases between them. This CDR3 comprises 15 residues. Per the germline V gene, CDR1 is MNHEY and CDR2 is SVGAGI. The CDR3 DNA reads TGTGCCAGCAGCACCCGCCGGGACGGCAACACTGAAGCTTTCTTT. The encoded protein is CASSTRRDGNTEAFF.